A selection of T cell receptor beta chains follows, all from one sample in a study of T cells after yellow fever vaccination. Via MiXCR, TCRdb re-called the 5' RACE reads, giving one row per CDR3 protein. The top ten clones hold about 26% of a sample with under 350,000 distinct CDR3 sequences, approximately 4% of them seen once. The starting material was PBMCs, obtained 5 days after the yellow fever booster vaccination. These receptors were obtained from a man aged 18 to 29 who received the YFV17D yellow fever vaccine. The conserved cysteine and the conserved F or W are not part of the CDR3 here.

>TRBV27|14
ASSPTSGGQYNEQF
>TRBV3-1|13
ASSQASDDTGELF
>TRBV9|12
ASSVDGADGELF
>TRBV12-3/TRBV12-4|12
ASTYAGVTPEAF
>TRBV3-1|13
ASSQDRDPYTEAF
>TRBV24-1|12
ATSDLRSGNTIY
>TRBV5-6|12
ASSLAGGGYGYT
>TRBV7-2|12
ASSAGQASNIQY
>TRBV20-1|13
SASRTSGGVGEQF
>TRBV9|13
ASSVSGGNTGELF
>TRBV11-2|12
ASSLVGGPQIRS
>TRBV19|12
ASRTGGTSYEQY
>TRBV19|11
ASSIRVAGELF
>TRBV6-2/TRBV6-3|16
ASSSWTSGGRRAGEQY
>TRBV20-1|12
SARDRTGSIEAF
>TRBV4-2|13
ASSQDNRRQETQY
>TRBV7-9|14
ASSFTDRSGTDTQY
>TRBV7-9|13
ASSLGIQGADTQY
>TRBV5-1|13
ASSLDPGGTTEAF
>TRBV5-4|16
ASSPPSGRGGAYNEQF
>TRBV24-1|12
ATSVTGVADTQY
>TRBV6-1|12
ASSEAGYGSPLH
>TRBV3-1|14
ASTGTSGVVGETQY
>TRBV20-1|10
SAPPEGTGQF
>TRBV6-5|12
ASSYRVRNSPLH
>TRBV5-6|14
ASSLLTGALGDTQY
>TRBV12-3/TRBV12-4|11
ASRYNRATEAF
>TRBV20-1|10
SASLSYTEAF
>TRBV19|11
ASSPRPPGELF
>TRBV6-1|13
ASSEAGTSYNEQF
>TRBV6-2/TRBV6-3|11
ASSYSRPYGYT
>TRBV7-9|12
ASSAPMGTGELF
>TRBV7-9|13
ASSSRVGLNEKLF
>TRBV5-1|14
ASSFSGTGVADTQY
>TRBV20-1|11
SADGWDNSPLH
>TRBV7-9|13
ASSLTGGHQETQY
>TRBV6-5|12
ASTQGTANTEAF
>TRBV3-1|15
ASSQDGRLAGIDEQF
>TRBV7-9|12
ASSSGATVYGYT
>TRBV20-1|14
SAPLKTGADNSPLH
>TRBV18|14
ASSRSSLAVQETQY
>TRBV10-3|12
AIIASNSKNIQY
>TRBV5-1|13
ASSFTTATSYEQY
>TRBV5-5|10
ASSLASGEQF
>TRBV5-4|12
ASSLAGVNQPQH
>TRBV4-3|13
ASSQDKGATTEAF
>TRBV5-6|18
ASSFPRGAALQGPPDEQY
>TRBV5-1|12
ASSSGGRGETQY
>TRBV5-4|12
ASSPDRGTDTQY
>TRBV7-2|13
ASSSYGTIPSPLH
>TRBV7-2|13
ASSFPDRGNYGYT
>TRBV29-1|11
SVPGGPGAEAF